Reported below is one TCR beta chain. The data stem from a study of blood T cell repertoires in COVID-19. Sequencing was performed with immunoSEQ multiplex PCR; in TCRdb, only in-frame clones are kept and a portion is missing. Seen here are some 150,000 clones, roughly 80% observed once, and the top ten hold around 6.5%. Germline CDR1 ENHRY, CDR2 SYGVKD. The CDR3 sequence is 14 residues long. With 10 bases clipped from V and 1 base from J, the junction kept 2 bases outside the gene matches. This sequence joins TRBV10-3 and TRBJ2-2, with 11 nucleotides matching TRBD2. The source of this sequence is a woman aged 35 to 49 who had recovered from COVID-19. The sequenced sample was PBMCs or T cells enriched from blood (not recorded which). CDR3 sequence: CATGLAGNTGELFF. The CDR3, as DNA: TGTGCCACCGGACTAGCGGGGAACACCGGGGAGCTGTTTTTT.